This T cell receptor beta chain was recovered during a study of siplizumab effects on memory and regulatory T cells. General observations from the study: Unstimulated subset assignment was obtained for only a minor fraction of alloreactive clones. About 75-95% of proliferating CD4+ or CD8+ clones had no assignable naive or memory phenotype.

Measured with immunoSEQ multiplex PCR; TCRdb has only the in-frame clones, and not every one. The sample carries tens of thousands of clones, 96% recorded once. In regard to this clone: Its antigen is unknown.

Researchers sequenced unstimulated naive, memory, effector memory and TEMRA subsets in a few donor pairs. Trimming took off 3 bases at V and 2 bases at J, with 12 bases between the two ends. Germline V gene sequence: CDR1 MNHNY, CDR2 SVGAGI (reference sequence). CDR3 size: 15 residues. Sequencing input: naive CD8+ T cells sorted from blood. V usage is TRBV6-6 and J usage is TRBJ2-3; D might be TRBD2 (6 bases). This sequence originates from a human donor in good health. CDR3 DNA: TGTGCCAGCAGTTATATGGGGGGAGACACAGATACGCAGTATTTT. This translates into CASSYMGGDTDTQYF.